This TCR beta chain emerged from a study of shared clonotypes between healthy human individuals. Whole-study context: The donor group consisted of a couple of women and a few men, aged 18 to 49.

Profiling relied on immunoSEQ multiplex PCR, and the TCRdb table lists in-frame clones only, not all of them. The sample includes 950,000 to 1,200,000 clones, around 77% of them seen just once. This clone was seen a few times. Germline CDR1 GTSNPN, CDR2 SVGIG (reference sequence). This CDR3 spans 15 amino acids. The ends lost 3 bases at V and 5 bases at J; junction bases unmatched: 7. V is TRBV30 and J is TRBJ2-5; 12 bases are a match to TRBD2. Sequencing was done on a sample of memory CD4+ T cells from PBMCs. The subset denotes: CD45RA-negative fraction. The clonotype comes from a young man in good health. Some clones in this sample may be carry-over from other donors' samples. Here the CDR3 reads CAWSLTSGSWETQYF. The CDR3 DNA follows: TGTGCCTGGAGCCTGACTAGCGGGAGTTGGGAGACCCAGTACTTC.